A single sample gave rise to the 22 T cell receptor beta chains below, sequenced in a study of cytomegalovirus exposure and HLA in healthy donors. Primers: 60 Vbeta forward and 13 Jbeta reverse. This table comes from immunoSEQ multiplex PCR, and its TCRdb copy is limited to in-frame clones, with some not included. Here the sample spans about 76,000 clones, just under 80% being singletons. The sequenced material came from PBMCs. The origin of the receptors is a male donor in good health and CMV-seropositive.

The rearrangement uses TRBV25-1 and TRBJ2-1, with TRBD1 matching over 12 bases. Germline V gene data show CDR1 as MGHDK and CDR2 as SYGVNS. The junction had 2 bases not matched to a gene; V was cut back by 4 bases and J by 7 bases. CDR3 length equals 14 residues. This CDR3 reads CASSGDRGLNEQFF. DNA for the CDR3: TGTGCCAGCAGTGGGGACAGGGGGCTTAATGAGCAGTTCTTC.

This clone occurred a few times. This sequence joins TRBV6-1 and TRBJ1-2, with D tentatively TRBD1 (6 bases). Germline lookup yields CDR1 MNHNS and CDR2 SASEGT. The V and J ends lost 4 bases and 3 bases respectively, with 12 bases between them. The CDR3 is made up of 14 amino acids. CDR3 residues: CASSGETGYYGYTF. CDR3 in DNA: TGTGCCAGCAGTGGAGAGACAGGCTACTATGGCTACACCTTC.

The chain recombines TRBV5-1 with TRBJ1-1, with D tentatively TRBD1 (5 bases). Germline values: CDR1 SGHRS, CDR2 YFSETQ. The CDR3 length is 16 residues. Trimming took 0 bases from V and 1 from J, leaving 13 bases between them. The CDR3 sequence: CASSLGDLLSNTEAFF. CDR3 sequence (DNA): TGCGCCAGCAGCTTGGGGGACTTACTATCGAACACTGAAGCTTTCTTT.

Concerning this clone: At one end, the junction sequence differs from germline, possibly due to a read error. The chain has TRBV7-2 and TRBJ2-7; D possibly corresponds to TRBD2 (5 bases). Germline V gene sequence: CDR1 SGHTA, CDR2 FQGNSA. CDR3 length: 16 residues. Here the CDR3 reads CASSSRGSGSMYGQYF. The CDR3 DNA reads TGTGCCAGCAGCTCCCGGGGTAGTGGGAGTATGTACGGGCAGTACTTC.

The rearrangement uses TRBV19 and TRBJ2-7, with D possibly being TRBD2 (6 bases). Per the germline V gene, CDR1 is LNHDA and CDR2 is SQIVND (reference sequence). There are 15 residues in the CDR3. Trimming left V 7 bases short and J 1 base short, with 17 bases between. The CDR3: CASNTLGGASYEQYF. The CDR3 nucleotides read TGTGCCAGTAATACCCTCGGAGGGGCTTCCTACGAGCAGTACTTC.

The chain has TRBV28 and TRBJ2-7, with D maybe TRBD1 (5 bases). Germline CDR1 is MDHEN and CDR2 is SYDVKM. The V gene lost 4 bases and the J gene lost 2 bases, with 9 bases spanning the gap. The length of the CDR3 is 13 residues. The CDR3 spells CASSSQGTYEQYF. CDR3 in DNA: TGTGCCAGCAGTTCGCAGGGTACCTACGAGCAGTACTTC.

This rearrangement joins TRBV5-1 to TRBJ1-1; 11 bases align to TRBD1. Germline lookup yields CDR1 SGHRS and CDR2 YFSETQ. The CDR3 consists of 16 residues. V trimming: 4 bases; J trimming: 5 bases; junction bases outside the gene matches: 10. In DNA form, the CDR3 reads TGCGCCAGCAGCATGGGACAGGGGGTAAGGGAAACTGAAGCTTTCTTT. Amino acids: CASSMGQGVRETEAFF.

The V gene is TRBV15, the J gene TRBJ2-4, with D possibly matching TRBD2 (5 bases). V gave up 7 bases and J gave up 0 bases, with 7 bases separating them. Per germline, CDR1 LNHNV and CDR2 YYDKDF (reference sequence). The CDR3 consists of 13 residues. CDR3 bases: TGTGCCACCACCGGGGTAGCCAAAAACATTCAGTACTTC. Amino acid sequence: CATTGVAKNIQYF.

The CDR3 reads CASSIFGVVSQPQHF. The CDR3 DNA follows: TGTGCCAGTAGTATATTCGGGGTCGTCTCTCAGCCCCAGCATTTT. The chain joins TRBV19 to TRBJ1-5; the D is unclear. Germline V gives CDR1 LNHDA, CDR2 SQIVND (reference sequence). The V end was cut by 2 bases, the J end by 6 bases, with 14 bases between. The CDR3 runs 15 residues.

Here the CDR3 DNA reads TGTGCCAGTAGTACCGGGAGCTACGAGCAGTACTTC. The encoded protein is CASSTGSYEQYF. V gene TRBV19 combines with J gene TRBJ2-7, with a tentative D call TRBD2 (6 bases). The V and J ends lost 4 bases and 3 bases respectively, with 7 bases between them. The CDR3 totals 12 residues. Germline V gene data show CDR1 as LNHDA and CDR2 as SQIVND (reference sequence).

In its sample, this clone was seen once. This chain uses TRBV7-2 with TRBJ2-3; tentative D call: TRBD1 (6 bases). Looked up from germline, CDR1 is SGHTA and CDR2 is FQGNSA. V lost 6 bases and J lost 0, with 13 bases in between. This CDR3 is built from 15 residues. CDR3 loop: CASSPQGFSTDTQYF. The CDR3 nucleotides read TGTGCCAGCAGTCCGCAGGGGTTTAGCACAGATACGCAGTATTTT.

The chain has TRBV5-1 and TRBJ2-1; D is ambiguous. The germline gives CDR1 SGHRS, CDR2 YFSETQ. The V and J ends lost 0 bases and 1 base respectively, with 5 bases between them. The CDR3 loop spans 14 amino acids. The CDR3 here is CASSLEYSYNEQFF. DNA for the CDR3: TGCGCCAGCAGCTTGGAATATTCCTACAATGAGCAGTTCTTC. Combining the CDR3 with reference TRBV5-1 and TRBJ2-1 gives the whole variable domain KAGVTQTPRYLIKTRGQQVTLSCSPISGHRSVSWYQQTPGQGLQFLFEYFSETQRNKGNFPGRFSGRQFSNSRSEMNVSTLELGDSALYLCASSLEYSYNEQFFGPGTRLTVL.

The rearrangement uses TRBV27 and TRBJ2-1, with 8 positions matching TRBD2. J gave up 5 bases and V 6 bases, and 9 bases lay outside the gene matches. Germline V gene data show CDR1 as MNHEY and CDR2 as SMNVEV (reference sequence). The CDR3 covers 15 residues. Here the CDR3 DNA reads TGTGCCAGCAGCACCTACGGGAGGGAGCACAATGAGCAGTTCTTC. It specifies CASSTYGREHNEQFF.

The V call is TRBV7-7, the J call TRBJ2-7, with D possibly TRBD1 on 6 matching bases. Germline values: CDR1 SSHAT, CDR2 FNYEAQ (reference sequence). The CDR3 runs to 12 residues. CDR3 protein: CASHRAYYEQYF. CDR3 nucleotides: TGTGCTAGCCACAGGGCATACTACGAGCAGTACTTC.

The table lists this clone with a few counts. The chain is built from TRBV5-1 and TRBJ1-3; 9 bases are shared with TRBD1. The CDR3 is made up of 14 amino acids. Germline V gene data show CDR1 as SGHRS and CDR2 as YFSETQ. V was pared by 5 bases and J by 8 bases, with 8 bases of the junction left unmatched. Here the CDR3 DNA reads TGCGCCAGCAGTTCCGGGACAGGGTCGGACACCATATATTTT. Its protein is CASSSGTGSDTIYF.

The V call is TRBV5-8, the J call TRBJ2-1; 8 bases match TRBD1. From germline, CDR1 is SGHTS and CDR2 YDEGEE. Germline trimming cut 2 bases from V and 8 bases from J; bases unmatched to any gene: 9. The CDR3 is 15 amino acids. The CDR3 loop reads CASSFVRTGLDEQFF. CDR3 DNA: TGTGCCAGCAGCTTCGTACGGACAGGGCTAGATGAGCAGTTCTTC. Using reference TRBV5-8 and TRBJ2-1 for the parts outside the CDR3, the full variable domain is EAGVTQSPTHLIKTRGQQATLRCSPISGHTSVYWYQQALGLGLQFLLWYDEGEERNRGNFPPRFSGRQFPNYSSELNVNALELEDSALYLCASSFVRTGLDEQFFGPGTRLTVL.

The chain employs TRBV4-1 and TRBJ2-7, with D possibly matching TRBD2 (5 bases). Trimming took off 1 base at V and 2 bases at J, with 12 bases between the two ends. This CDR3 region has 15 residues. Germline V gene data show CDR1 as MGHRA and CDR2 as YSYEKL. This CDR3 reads CASSQVTGNPYEQYF. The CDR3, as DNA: TGCGCCAGCAGCCAAGTGACCGGGAACCCCTACGAGCAGTACTTC.

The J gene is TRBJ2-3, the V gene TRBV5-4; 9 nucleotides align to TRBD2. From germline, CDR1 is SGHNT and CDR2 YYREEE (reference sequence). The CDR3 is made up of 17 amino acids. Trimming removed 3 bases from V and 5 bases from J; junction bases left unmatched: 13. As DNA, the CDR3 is TGTGCCAGCAGCTCACCAAAGCTAGCGGGGATGGGAGATACGCAGTATTTT. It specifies CASSSPKLAGMGDTQYF.

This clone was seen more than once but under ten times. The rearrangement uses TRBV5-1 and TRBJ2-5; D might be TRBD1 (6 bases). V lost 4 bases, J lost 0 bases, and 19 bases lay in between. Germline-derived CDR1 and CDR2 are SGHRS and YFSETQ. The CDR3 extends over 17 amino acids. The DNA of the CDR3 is TGCGCCAGCAGCCTCACACTAGGACAGAGCTACCAAGAGACCCAGTACTTC. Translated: CASSLTLGQSYQETQYF. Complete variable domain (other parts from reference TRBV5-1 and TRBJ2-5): KAGVTQTPRYLIKTRGQQVTLSCSPISGHRSVSWYQQTPGQGLQFLFEYFSETQRNKGNFPGRFSGRQFSNSRSEMNVSTLELGDSALYLCASSLTLGQSYQETQYFGPGTRLLVL.

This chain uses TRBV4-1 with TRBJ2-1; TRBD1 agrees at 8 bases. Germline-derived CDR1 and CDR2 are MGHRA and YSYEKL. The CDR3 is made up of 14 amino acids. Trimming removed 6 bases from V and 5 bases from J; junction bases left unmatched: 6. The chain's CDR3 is CASRRQGTDNEQFF. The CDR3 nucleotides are TGCGCCAGCAGACGACAGGGGACGGACAATGAGCAGTTCTTC.

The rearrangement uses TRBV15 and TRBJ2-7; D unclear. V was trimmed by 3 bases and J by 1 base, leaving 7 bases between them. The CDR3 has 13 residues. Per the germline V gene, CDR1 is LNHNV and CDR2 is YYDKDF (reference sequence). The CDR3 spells CATSRPLSYEQYF. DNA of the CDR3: TGTGCCACCAGCAGGCCCCTATCCTACGAGCAGTACTTC.

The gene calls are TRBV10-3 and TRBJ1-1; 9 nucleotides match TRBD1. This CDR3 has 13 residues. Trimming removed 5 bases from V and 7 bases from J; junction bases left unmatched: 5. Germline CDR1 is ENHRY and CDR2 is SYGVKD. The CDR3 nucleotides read TGTGCCATCAGTTTGGGACAGGGCTTTGAAGCTTTCTTT. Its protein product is CAISLGQGFEAFF.